Shown below are 18 T cell receptor beta chains from a single sample sequenced in a study of T cells in narcolepsy (dated by TCRdb to the late 2010s). Library construction relied on the immunoSEQ multiplex PCR assay. The source is immuneACCESS, and TCRdb retained only in-frame sequences with V and J called. Part of the clones is not carried over; for the studies checked, unresolved V genes explain less than half of this, and the remainder is unexplained. This sample gives some 30,000 clones in total; about 89% of them show up just once. Of the sample, approximately 1% falls within the top ten clones. What was sequenced was memory (CD45RA-) CD4+ T cells from blood. What the cell subset or site label conveys for this sample: memory T cells sorted ex vivo from peripheral blood. Receptors originate from a human donor in good health.

The rearrangement uses TRBV6-6 and TRBJ1-1, with D perhaps TRBD1 (6 bases). CDR1 and CDR2 from the germline V gene are MNHNY and SVGAGI (reference sequence). The CDR3 has 16 amino acids. Trimming took off 2 bases at V and 0 bases at J, with 13 bases between the two ends. This chain's CDR3 is CASSYVGGALNTEAFF. Here the CDR3 DNA reads TGTGCCAGCAGTTACGTTGGGGGGGCTTTGAACACTGAAGCTTTCTTT.

The rearrangement links TRBV5-1 to TRBJ1-1; TRBD1 matches at 8 bases. With 4 bases clipped from V and 2 bases from J, the junction kept 7 bases outside the gene matches. Germline values: CDR1 SGHRS, CDR2 YFSETQ. The CDR3 is 15 amino acids. CDR3: CASSQDRVGNTEAFF. CDR3 nucleotides: TGCGCCAGCAGCCAGGACAGGGTAGGAAACACTGAAGCTTTCTTT. The entire variable domain, with the rest obtained from reference TRBV5-1 and TRBJ1-1, is as follows: KAGVTQTPRYLIKTRGQQVTLSCSPISGHRSVSWYQQTPGQGLQFLFEYFSETQRNKGNFPGRFSGRQFSNSRSEMNVSTLELGDSALYLCASSQDRVGNTEAFFGQGTRLTVV.

The sample holds one count of this clone. This chain connects TRBV5-4 to TRBJ2-1; 10 bases agree with TRBD1. V lost 4 bases and J lost 3; bases outside the gene matches: 19. The CDR3 length is 20 residues. Per the germline V gene, CDR1 is SGHNT and CDR2 is YYREEE (reference sequence). CDR3 loop: CASSGGTGEGTTGIYNEQFF. CDR3 nucleotide sequence: TGTGCCAGCAGCGGGGGGACAGGGGAAGGGACTACTGGGATCTACAATGAGCAGTTCTTC.

V and J are TRBV7-3 and TRBJ1-1; perhaps TRBD1 as D (5 bases). V was shortened by 5 bases and J by 10 bases, with 17 bases between the two germline ends. CDR1 and CDR2 from the germline V gene are SGHTA and FQGTGA. The CDR3 is 13 amino acids. CDR3 sequence (DNA): TGTGCCAGCAGCCTCAGGAGGGGTTCTGTAGCTTTCTTT. It translates to CASSLRRGSVAFF.

This chain uses TRBV2 with TRBJ2-2; maybe TRBD1 (6 bases). Looked up from germline, CDR1 is SNHLY and CDR2 is FYNNEI. Trimming shortened V by 2 bases and J by 8 bases, and 12 bases separated the two germline ends. This CDR3 has 14 residues. The CDR3 DNA follows: TGTGCCAGCAGTGAACTATGGGGGCAGGGGGAGCTGTTTTTT. It specifies CASSELWGQGELFF. The full variable domain, completed using reference TRBV2 and TRBJ2-2, is EPEVTQTPSHQVTQMGQEVILRCVPISNHLYFYWYRQILGQKVEFLVSFYNNEISEKSEIFDDQFSVERPDGSNFTLKIRSTKLEDSAMYFCASSELWGQGELFFGEGSRLTVL.

This chain connects TRBV7-2 to TRBJ2-1; TRBD2 matches at 15 bases. Germline values: CDR1 SGHTA, CDR2 FQGNSA. V lost 7 bases, J lost 2 bases, and 3 bases stayed unmatched. The CDR3 length is 16 residues. DNA of the CDR3: TGTGCCAGCATCAGGACTAGCGGGAGGGCCTACAATGAGCAGTTCTTC. Translating gives CASIRTSGRAYNEQFF.

This chain joins TRBV5-6 and TRBJ1-2; D perhaps matches TRBD1 (5 bases). V was trimmed by 2 bases and J by 6 bases, leaving 11 bases between them. Germline CDR1 is SGHDT and CDR2 is YYEEEE. The CDR3 runs 13 residues. As DNA, the CDR3 is TGTGCCAGCAGCTTCCGGGACGTGAATGGCTACACCTTC. It codes for CASSFRDVNGYTF.

This clone was seen a few times. V gene TRBV19 combines with J gene TRBJ1-1; D is unclear. CDR1 and CDR2 (germline): LNHDA, SQIVND (reference sequence). The CDR3 has 13 residues. The germline V and J ends were trimmed by 5 bases and 4 bases, with 11 bases remaining between them. The CDR3 bases are TGTGCCAGTAGTCGGTTGCCCTCCACTGAAGCTTTCTTT. This translates into CASSRLPSTEAFF.

The CDR3 reads CASSRGNYGYTF. The CDR3 nucleotides are TGTGCCAGCAGTCGGGGAAACTATGGCTACACCTTC. The chain joins TRBV6-5 to TRBJ1-2; D gene ambiguous. The V end lost 5 bases, the J end lost 2 bases, and 6 bases lay between the germline ends. The CDR3 length is 12 residues. The germline V gene has CDR1 MNHEY and CDR2 SVGAGI.

This clone was picked up one time. The CDR3 loop is CASTPPTDTQYF. CDR3 sequence (DNA): TGTGCCAGCACCCCACCGACAGATACGCAGTATTTT. The chain is built from TRBV6-1 and TRBJ2-3; no reliable D call. Looked up from germline, CDR1 is MNHNS and CDR2 is SASEGT. This CDR3 is built from 12 residues. Trimming took 7 bases from V and 3 from J, leaving 8 bases between them.

V usage is TRBV9 and J usage is TRBJ2-7, with a tentative D call TRBD1 (5 bases). There are 18 residues in the CDR3. Per germline, CDR1 SGDLS and CDR2 YYNGEE. Trimming removed 0 bases from V and 4 bases from J, with 23 bases in between. Here the CDR3 DNA reads TGTGCCAGCAGCGTAGGGGGCCGACGTGGGGTCTTCCCTTACGAGCAGTACTTC. Its translation: CASSVGGRRGVFPYEQYF. The full variable domain, completed using reference TRBV9 and TRBJ2-7, is DSGVTQTPKHLITATGQRVTLRCSPRSGDLSVYWYQQSLDQGLQFLIQYYNGEERAKGNILERFSAQQFPDLHSELNLSSLELGDSALYFCASSVGGRRGVFPYEQYFGPGTRLTVT.

The CDR3 spells CSVVDGTQTQYF. The DNA of the CDR3 is TGCAGCGTTGTCGACGGGACCCAGACCCAGTACTTC. V gene TRBV29-1 combines with J gene TRBJ2-5; D might be TRBD1 or TRBD2, each matching 5 bases. This CDR3 has 12 residues. The V gene's germline CDR1 is SQVTM and CDR2 ANQGSEA. V dropped 4 bases and J dropped 6 bases, with 12 bases sitting between them.

The V call is TRBV21-1, the J call TRBJ2-3; no DNA check was done on the table's D call, TRBD2. TRBV21-1 is termed a pseudogene. This CDR3 contains 16 residues. The CDR3 DNA is TGTGCCAGCAGCAAAGCACCCGGGACTAGCGGGAGTACGCAGTATTTT. This translates into CASSKAPGTSGSTQYF.

The V gene is TRBV28, the J gene TRBJ1-3; D is uncertain. Trimming left V 5 bases short and J 0 bases short, with 8 bases between. Germline V gives CDR1 MDHEN, CDR2 SYDVKM. CDR3 length: 14 amino acids. This chain's CDR3 is CASSNPNSGNTIYF. CDR3 DNA sequence: TGTGCCAGCAGTAACCCGAACTCTGGAAACACCATATATTTT.

This chain connects TRBV18 to TRBJ2-7, with a possible D match to TRBD2 (5 bases). V lost 2 bases, J lost 3 bases, and 14 bases lay in between. This CDR3 has 15 amino acids. CDR1 is KGHSH and CDR2 is LQKENI in the germline V gene. DNA of the CDR3: TGTGCCAGCTCACCAACCTCCACAGCGGTCTACGAGCAGTACTTC. It codes for CASSPTSTAVYEQYF.

This sequence joins TRBV6-1 and TRBJ1-2, with no clear D. The germline V gene encodes CDR1 MNHNS and CDR2 SASEGT. V was pared by 2 bases and J by 2 bases, with 6 bases between. CDR3 length equals 13 residues. In DNA form, the CDR3 reads TGTGCCAGCAGTGAACGGAAGAACTATGGCTACACCTTC. Its protein is CASSERKNYGYTF.

The chain couples TRBV10-2 to TRBJ2-7; D possibly corresponds to TRBD2 (6 bases). V was pared by 7 bases and J by 0 bases, with 10 bases between. The CDR3 runs 13 residues. Germline CDR1 and CDR2: WSHSY and SAAADI. The CDR3 sequence is CASTRGISYEQYF. The DNA of the CDR3 is TGCGCCAGCACCCGGGGGATCTCCTACGAGCAGTACTTC.

The chain recombines TRBV9 with TRBJ2-1; D gene uncertain. The V end was cut by 4 bases, the J end by 8 bases, with 13 bases between. Germline CDR1 is SGDLS and CDR2 is YYNGEE. There are 13 residues in the CDR3. CDR3 sequence: CASSPRPVHEQFF. DNA of the CDR3: TGTGCCAGCAGCCCAAGACCTGTCCATGAGCAGTTCTTC.